This T cell receptor (beta chain) was identified in a study of blood T cell repertoires in COVID-19. Measured with immunoSEQ multiplex PCR; TCRdb has only the in-frame clones, and not every one. The repertoire holds around 220,000 clones, with approximately 80% as singletons. A few counts support this clone. The CDR3 is 14 amino acids. Germline CDR1 and CDR2: SGHRS and YFSETQ. Losses at the gene ends were 0 bases for V and 10 bases for J; bases not matched to a gene: 7. The V and J genes are TRBV5-1 and TRBJ1-3; 7 bases match TRBD1. The sequencing sample was made of peripheral blood. The sequence came from a woman in her forties with active or convalescent COVID-19. The CDR3 nucleotides read TGCGCCAGCAGCTTGGCATATGAGGGGGCAACCATATATTTT. This codes for CASSLAYEGATIYF.